The TCR beta chain described here comes from a study of shared clonotypes between healthy human individuals. Terminally differentiated effector memory CD45RA+ cells were left out of the naive CD8 fraction, which was CD45RO-negative and positively selected for CCR7. Every donor, a Caucasian adult, lived in Nashville, Tennessee. In the authors' workflow: Junction-only sequences without quality scores were provided by ImmunoSEQ, so filtering was different. Produced via immunoSEQ multiplex PCR; TCRdb's table is partial and in-frame only. The D gene and trimming were derived from the DNA, and the V and J assignments and clone size from that table. The sample lists under 2,000,000 clones; approximately 95% were seen once. V was pared by 0 bases and J by 3 bases, with 9 bases between. Germline CDR1 and CDR2: SGHRS and YFSETQ. This CDR3 region has 14 residues.

Sequencing was performed on naive CD8+ T cells sorted from blood. This TCR was recovered from a young man in good health. This sequence joins TRBV5-1 and TRBJ1-2; D is undetermined. CDR3 nucleotides: TGCGCCAGCAGCTTGGTTTCCGGATACTATGGCTACACCTTC. This sequence encodes CASSLVSGYYGYTF.